This entry is about one T cell receptor beta chain. Its specificity is unknown. This CDR3 is built from 15 residues. Losses at the gene ends were 3 bases for V and 7 bases for J; bases not matched to a gene: 12. Germline CDR1 and CDR2: SQVTM and ANQGSEA. This record belongs to a study of cytomegalovirus exposure and HLA in healthy donors. Study context: There were 117 million unique TCR beta sequences, drawn from about 179 million T cells, in an earlier analysis.

The PCR had 60 Vbeta and 13 Jbeta primers. Some clones are missing from TCRdb's copy, which holds only in-frame ones; the method was immunoSEQ multiplex PCR. There are about 120,000 clones in the sample; over 60% occur only once, and more than 6.5% lies in the top ten. The study's findings and limits: Earlier analysis looked at TCR beta V segments, and most were productive about 90% or about 30% of the time. By a later analysis, the bulk of CMV-associated TCR beta chains appeared HLA-restricted. Later analysis associated a missense DCLRE1C variant with TCR beta V- and J-gene trimming.

This rearrangement joins TRBV29-1 to TRBJ2-1; 7 bases fit TRBD2. Sequencing was done on a sample of PBMCs. The source of this sequence is a woman in her forties in good health and CMV-seropositive. In DNA, the CDR3 is TGCAGCGTTGAGCGGGACTATCAACGGGGTAATGAGCAGTTCTTC. This codes for CSVERDYQRGNEQFF.